This TCR beta chain was retrieved from a study of T cell changes during pregnancy in multiple sclerosis. TCRdb's table, derived via immunoSEQ multiplex PCR, lists solely in-frame clones and lacks some. This sample has around 80,000 clones, with around 94% found just once. Trimming at V came to 5 bases and at J to 3 bases, leaving 10 bases not matched to a gene. The germline gives CDR1 MNHEY, CDR2 SVGAGI. The CDR3 runs 15 residues. This clonotype originated in a female donor in good health, enrolled as a control in a pregnancy study. Sample: peripheral blood, taken in the second trimester of pregnancy. This chain links TRBV6-5 with TRBJ2-7; 7 bases agree with TRBD1. The CDR3 DNA is TGTGCCAGCAGTCCCGGGACAGCCTTGATCTACGAGCAGTACTTC. Protein: CASSPGTALIYEQYF.